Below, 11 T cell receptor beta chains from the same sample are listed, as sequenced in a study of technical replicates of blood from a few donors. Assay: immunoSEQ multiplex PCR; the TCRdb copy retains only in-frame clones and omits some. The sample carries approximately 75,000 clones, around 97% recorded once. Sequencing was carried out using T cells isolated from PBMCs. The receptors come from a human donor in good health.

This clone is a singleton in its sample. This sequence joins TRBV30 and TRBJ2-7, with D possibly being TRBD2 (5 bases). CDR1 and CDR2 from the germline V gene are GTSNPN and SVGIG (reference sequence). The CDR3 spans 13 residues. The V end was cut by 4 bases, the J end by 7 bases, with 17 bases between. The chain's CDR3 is CAWTPTAAWEQYF. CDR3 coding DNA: TGTGCCTGGACCCCTACAGCGGCATGGGAGCAGTACTTC.

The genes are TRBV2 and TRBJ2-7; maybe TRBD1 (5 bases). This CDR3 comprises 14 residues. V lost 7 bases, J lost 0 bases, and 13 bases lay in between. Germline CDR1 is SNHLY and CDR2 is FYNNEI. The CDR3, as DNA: TGTGCCAGCACCCTGGGGCGGAACTCCTACGAGCAGTACTTC. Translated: CASTLGRNSYEQYF.

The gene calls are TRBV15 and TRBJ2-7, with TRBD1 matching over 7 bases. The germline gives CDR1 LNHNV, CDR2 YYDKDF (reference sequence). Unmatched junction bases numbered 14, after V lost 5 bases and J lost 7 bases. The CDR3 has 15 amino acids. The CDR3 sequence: CATSLEGATYGEQYF. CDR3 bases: TGTGCCACCAGCCTCGAGGGGGCCACGTACGGTGAGCAGTACTTC.

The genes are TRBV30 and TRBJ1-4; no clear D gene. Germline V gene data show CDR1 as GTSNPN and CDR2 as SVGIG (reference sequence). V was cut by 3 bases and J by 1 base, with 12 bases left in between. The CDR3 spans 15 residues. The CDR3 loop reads CAWSLGGVTNEKLFF. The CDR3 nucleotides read TGTGCCTGGAGCCTGGGCGGGGTAACTAATGAAAAACTGTTTTTT. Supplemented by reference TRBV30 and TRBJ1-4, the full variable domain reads SQTIHQWPATLVQPVGSPLSLECTVEGTSNPNLYWYRQAAGRGLQLLFYSVGIGQISSEVPQNLSASRPQDRQFILSSKKLLLSDSGFYLCAWSLGGVTNEKLFFGSGTQLSVL.

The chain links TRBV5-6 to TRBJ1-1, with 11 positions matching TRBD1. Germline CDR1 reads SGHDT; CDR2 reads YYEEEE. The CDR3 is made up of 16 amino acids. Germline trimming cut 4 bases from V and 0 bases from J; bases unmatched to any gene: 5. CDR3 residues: CASSMDRGRVNTEAFF. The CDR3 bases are TGTGCCAGCAGCATGGACAGGGGGCGCGTGAACACTGAAGCTTTCTTT.

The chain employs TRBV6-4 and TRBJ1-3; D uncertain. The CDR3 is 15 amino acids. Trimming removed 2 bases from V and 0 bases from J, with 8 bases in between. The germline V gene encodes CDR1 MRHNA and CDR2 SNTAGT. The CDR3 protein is CASSDMISSGNTIYF. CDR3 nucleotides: TGTGCCAGCAGTGACATGATTAGCTCTGGAAACACCATATATTTT.

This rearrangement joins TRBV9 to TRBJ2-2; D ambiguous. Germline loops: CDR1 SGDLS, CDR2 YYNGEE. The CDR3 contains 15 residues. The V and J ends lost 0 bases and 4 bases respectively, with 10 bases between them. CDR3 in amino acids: CASSVARKTTGELFF. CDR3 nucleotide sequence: TGTGCCAGCAGCGTAGCGAGGAAGACCACCGGGGAGCTGTTTTTT.

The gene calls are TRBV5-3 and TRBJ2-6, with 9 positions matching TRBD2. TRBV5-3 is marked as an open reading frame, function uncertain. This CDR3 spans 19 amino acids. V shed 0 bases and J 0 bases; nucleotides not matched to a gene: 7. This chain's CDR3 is CARSLGAGGINSGANVLTF. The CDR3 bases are TGTGCCAGAAGCTTGGGGGCGGGAGGGATTAACTCTGGGGCCAACGTCCTGACTTTC.

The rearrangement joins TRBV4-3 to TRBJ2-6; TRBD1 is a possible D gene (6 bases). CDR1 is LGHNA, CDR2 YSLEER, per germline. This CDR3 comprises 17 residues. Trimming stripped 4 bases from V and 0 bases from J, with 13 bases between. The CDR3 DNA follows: TGCGCCAGCAGCCCCAGGACAGTGGTCTCTGGGGCCAACGTCCTGACTTTC. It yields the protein CASSPRTVVSGANVLTF.

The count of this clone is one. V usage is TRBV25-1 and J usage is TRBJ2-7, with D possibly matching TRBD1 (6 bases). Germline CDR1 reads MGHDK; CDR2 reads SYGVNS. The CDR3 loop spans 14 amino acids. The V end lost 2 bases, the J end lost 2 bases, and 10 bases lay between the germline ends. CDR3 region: CASSERGQTYEQYF. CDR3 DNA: TGTGCCAGCAGTGAAAGAGGACAGACCTACGAGCAGTACTTC.

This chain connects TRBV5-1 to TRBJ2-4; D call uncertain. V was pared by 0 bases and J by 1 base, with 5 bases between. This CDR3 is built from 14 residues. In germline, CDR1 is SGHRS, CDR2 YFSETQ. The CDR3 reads CASSLGAAKNIQYF. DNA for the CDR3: TGCGCCAGCAGCTTGGGGGCTGCCAAAAACATTCAGTACTTC.